Each of the 4 T cell receptor beta chains below was sequenced from the same sample in a study of shared clonotypes between healthy human individuals. Assay: immunoSEQ multiplex PCR; the TCRdb copy retains only in-frame clones and omits some. Of approximately 2.1 million clones in the sample, more than 85% were seen once. Sample: naive CD4+ T cells from PBMCs. Subset reported: CD45RA+ positively selected. These receptors were taken from a man aged 18 to 30 in good health. Some clones in this sample may be carry-over from other donors' samples.

The CDR3 sequence: CASSQGGTSGSSTYEQYF. Here the CDR3 DNA reads TGTGCCAGCAGCCAAGGTGGGACTAGCGGGAGCAGCACCTACGAGCAGTACTTC. The chain has TRBV4-2 and TRBJ2-7, with TRBD2 identical over 14 bases. The CDR3 has 18 residues. Per the germline V gene, CDR1 is LGHNA and CDR2 is YNFKEQ. V was pared by 1 base and J by 2 bases, with 7 bases of the junction left unmatched.

This clone was counted a few times. The chain carries TRBV28 and TRBJ1-5; TRBD1 is a possible D gene (5 bases). The CDR3 contains 14 residues. Trimming stripped 5 bases from V and 0 bases from J, with 8 bases between. Per germline, CDR1 MDHEN and CDR2 SYDVKM. The CDR3 region is CASSGGRSNQPQHF. CDR3 sequence (DNA): TGTGCCAGCAGTGGGGGACGTAGCAATCAGCCCCAGCATTTT. Together with reference TRBV28 and TRBJ1-5, the CDR3 gives the full variable domain: DVKVTQSSRYLVKRTGEKVFLECVQDMDHENMFWYRQDPGLGLRLIYFSYDVKMKEKGDIPEGYSVSREKKERFSLILESASTNQTSMYLCASSGGRSNQPQHFGDGTRLSIL.

In DNA, the CDR3 is TGTGCCAGTAGCCCCCGTTACAAGTATCCCACTAGCGCATCCTACAATGAGCAGTTCTTC. This translates into CASSPRYKYPTSASYNEQFF. V and J are TRBV19 and TRBJ2-1; 7 nucleotides match TRBD2. The V segment lost 6 bases and the J segment 1 base; nucleotides outside the gene matches: 21. CDR1 and CDR2 from the germline V gene are LNHDA and SQIVND (reference sequence). The CDR3 runs to 20 residues. The complete variable domain, with remaining parts taken from reference TRBV19 and TRBJ2-1, reads DGGITQSPKYLFRKEGQNVTLSCEQNLNHDAMYWYRQDPGQGLRLIYYSQIVNDFQKGDIAEGYSVSREKKESFPLTVTSAQKNPTAFYLCASSPRYKYPTSASYNEQFFGPGTRLTVL.

The gene calls are TRBV7-2 and TRBJ2-2; D might be TRBD2 (6 bases). The length of the CDR3 is 15 residues. CDR1 SGHTA and CDR2 FQGNSA come from the germline V gene. V lost 2 bases and J 4 bases, leaving 11 bases between the germline ends. Here the CDR3 reads CASSLWAGTTGELFF. In nucleotides, the CDR3 is TGTGCCAGCAGCTTATGGGCGGGGACCACCGGGGAGCTGTTTTTT.